The rows below give T cell receptor beta chains drawn from one sample of a study of cytomegalovirus exposure and HLA in healthy donors. Profiled with immunoSEQ multiplex PCR; TCRdb holds only in-frame clones, not every one. This sample yields more than 55,000 clones, of which over 75% are seen a single time; about 2.9% belongs to the top ten. Material for sequencing was PBMCs. These receptors originate from a man younger than 35 in good health and CMV-seronegative. Each CDR3 is given with its conserved first and last residue. A D gene is named only where the DNA matches it firmly. Some rows mark clone size as missing; the rest say once, few, many or name a class of expanded clone.

TRBV5-4	TRBD1	TRBJ2-3	-	TGTGCCAGCAGCGACAGGGTTGCTGAAGGAGATACGCAGTATTTT	CASSDRVAEGDTQYF
TRBV5-1	TRBD2	TRBJ2-5	-	TGCGCCAGCATCCCAGCGGGAGGTAGTGAGACCCAGTACTTC	CASIPAGGSETQYF
TRBV2	TRBD1	TRBJ1-2	-	TGTGCCAGCAGTGAGACAGGGGTACGTAGCTACACCTTC	CASSETGVRSYTF
TRBV6-1	-	TRBJ1-1	-	TGTGCCAGCAGCCCAAACGGAGGGGTGAACACTGAAGCTTTCTTT	CASSPNGGVNTEAFF
TRBV5-8	TRBD2	TRBJ2-1	-	TGTGCCAGCAGCTTTAGCGGGAGCTCCTACAATGAGCAGTTCTTC	CASSFSGSSYNEQFF
TRBV6-5	-	TRBJ2-5	-	TGTGCCAGCAGTGCTAAAGAGACCCAGTACTTC	CASSAKETQYF
TRBV28	TRBD1	TRBJ2-1	-	TGTGCCAGCAGTTTGGGACAGGGCTCCAAGTTCTTC	CASSLGQGSKFF
TRBV28	TRBD1	TRBJ1-5	few	TGTGCCAGCAGTAATGACAGGGGTGTTCAGCCCCAGCATTTT	CASSNDRGVQPQHF
TRBV6-5	TRBD2	TRBJ2-2	-	TGTGCCGTTCGGGGGGTCGCGTCCGGGGAGCTGTTTTTT	CAVRGVASGELFF
TRBV2	-	TRBJ1-5	-	TGTGCCAGCAGCGAGTTCGGTAGCAATCAGCCCCAGCATTTT	CASSEFGSNQPQHF
TRBV2	-	TRBJ2-2	once	TGTGCCAGCAACCGGGTCAACACCGGGGAGCTGTTTTTT	CASNRVNTGELFF
TRBV5-1	TRBD2	TRBJ2-5	-	TGCGCCAGCAGCTTGCAGGGGGGTGGAGGACTAGCGGAGACCCAGTACTTC	CASSLQGGGGLAETQYF
TRBV5-1	-	TRBJ1-2	-	TGCGCCAGCAGCTTCGGGGGAGACTATGGCTACACCTTC	CASSFGGDYGYTF
TRBV28	-	TRBJ2-4	few	TGTGCCAGCAAGAGCGGGCCCCACCCCAAAAACATTCAGTACTTC	CASKSGPHPKNIQYF
TRBV2	-	TRBJ1-3	-	TGTGCCAGCACCCCGGGGAGCCTCGGAAACACCATATATTTT	CASTPGSLGNTIYF
TRBV6-1	TRBD2	TRBJ2-5	few	TGTGCCAGCAGCAGGACCTGGACTAGCGAGGAGACCCAGTACTTC	CASSRTWTSEETQYF
TRBV28	TRBD2	TRBJ2-3	-	TGTGCCAGTAACATACTAGCGGGGGTGACAGATACGCAGTATTTT	CASNILAGVTDTQYF
TRBV18	TRBD1	TRBJ2-7	-	TGTGCCAGCTCACCTGGGGCGGGACAGGGAGCCTACGAGCAGTACTTC	CASSPGAGQGAYEQYF
TRBV9	-	TRBJ2-1	few	TGTGCCAGCAGTGAAAAGAGCGGAAGCTCCTACAATGAGCAGTTCTTC	CASSEKSGSSYNEQFF
TRBV15	TRBD1	TRBJ2-5	once	TGTGCCACCAGCAGAGACCCGACAGGGGAAGAGACCCAGTACTTC	CATSRDPTGEETQYF
TRBV28	-	TRBJ1-1	-	TGTGCCAGCAGTTCCTTCCGGGACAAAAAAGCTTTCTTT	CASSSFRDKKAFF
TRBV7-2	TRBD2	TRBJ2-2	-	TGTGCCATCCGGAGACTAGCGGGAGGCGCGAACACCGGGGAGCTGTTTTTT	CAIRRLAGGANTGELFF